This TCR beta chain was recorded in a study of T cell responses to AZD1222 COVID-19 vaccine. To note about this clone: Its antigen is still unknown.

The CDR3 totals 16 residues. With V trimmed by 2 bases and J by 8 bases, 12 bases remained unmatched. The germline gives CDR1 SGHDT, CDR2 YYEEEE. Study-wide points: Once two AZD1222 doses were given, Spike-specific TCR breadth and depth went up. Females made up more of the donors, who were largely white British, and clonal diversity may have come out too low. Regions left unmutated in variants are reportedly the target of nearly half of spike-specific TCRs. The study found vaccine-associated CD4 TCRs spanning spike, dominant at 160-218 and 743-854.

Sequencing was performed with immunoSEQ multiplex PCR; in TCRdb, only in-frame clones are kept and a portion is missing. This sample has 150,000 or so clones, with 90% to 95% found just once. The input for sequencing was peripheral blood, taken on day 0 of AZD1222 vaccination. This chain uses TRBV5-6 with TRBJ2-1; 8 nucleotides align to TRBD2. The TCR originated in an adult in good health. DNA for the CDR3: TGTGCCAGCAGCTTTAAGGGACTAGTGGTTAGTCATGAGCAGTTCTTC. This codes for CASSFKGLVVSHEQFF.